One sample yielded the 2 T cell receptor beta chains listed below, sequenced in a study of T cell responses to AZD1222 COVID-19 vaccine. TCRdb's table, derived via immunoSEQ multiplex PCR, lists solely in-frame clones and lacks some. The sample shows 100,000 to 150,000 clones, under 90% of them seen only once. The sample here was peripheral blood, taken on day 0 of AZD1222 vaccination. These receptors all stem from an adult in good health.

The chain couples TRBV11-2 to TRBJ1-4, with D unresolved. The CDR3 runs 15 residues. V was shortened by 2 bases and J by 0 bases, with 7 bases between the two germline ends. Germline loops: CDR1 SGHAT, CDR2 FQNNGV. CDR3 sequence: CASSLMESTNEKLFF. The CDR3 DNA is TGTGCCAGCAGCTTAATGGAATCAACTAATGAAAAACTGTTTTTT.

The chain carries TRBV7-2 and TRBJ1-5; D is undetermined. The germline V and J ends were trimmed by 6 bases and 6 bases, with 12 bases remaining between them. Germline V CDR1 and CDR2: SGHTA, FQGNSA. The CDR3 covers 13 residues. CDR3 nucleotides: TGTGCCAGCAGTTTCAGTTTACGTCAGCCCCAGCATTTT. Translation: CASSFSLRQPQHF.